This passage covers 2 T cell receptor beta chains from one sample sequenced in a study of cytomegalovirus exposure and HLA in healthy donors. The PCR ran on 60 Vbeta and 13 Jbeta primers. Only in-frame clones appear in the TCRdb table, and some are missing; sequencing was by immunoSEQ multiplex PCR. The sample has over 90,000 clones; 63% are singletons. The sample was PBMCs. The receptors originated from a human donor in good health.

The table lists this clone with a count of one. This rearrangement joins TRBV30 to TRBJ1-2, with 7 bases lining up with TRBD1. The length of the CDR3 is 14 residues. With 1 base clipped from V and 4 bases from J, the junction kept 6 bases outside the gene matches. CDR1 is GTSNPN and CDR2 is SVGIG in the germline V gene (reference sequence). The CDR3 nucleotides read TGTGCCTGGAGTGGTGAGACAGGGATCTATGGCTACACCTTC. It yields the protein CAWSGETGIYGYTF.

The V call is TRBV11-2, the J call TRBJ2-1; 14 bases fit TRBD2. Germline V gene lookup returns CDR1 SGHAT and CDR2 FQNNGV. This CDR3 is built from 17 residues. The junction had 9 bases not matched to a gene; V was cut back by 5 bases and J by 6 bases. CDR3 sequence: CASSLNLGLAGVNEQFF. DNA for the CDR3: TGTGCCAGCAGCCTTAACCTGGGACTAGCGGGAGTCAATGAGCAGTTCTTC. Filled out from reference TRBV11-2 and TRBJ2-1, the complete variable domain reads EAGVAQSPRYKIIEKRQSVAFWCNPISGHATLYWYQQILGQGPKLLIQFQNNGVVDDSQLPKDRFSAERLKGVDSTLKIQPAKLEDSAVYLCASSLNLGLAGVNEQFFGPGTRLTVL.